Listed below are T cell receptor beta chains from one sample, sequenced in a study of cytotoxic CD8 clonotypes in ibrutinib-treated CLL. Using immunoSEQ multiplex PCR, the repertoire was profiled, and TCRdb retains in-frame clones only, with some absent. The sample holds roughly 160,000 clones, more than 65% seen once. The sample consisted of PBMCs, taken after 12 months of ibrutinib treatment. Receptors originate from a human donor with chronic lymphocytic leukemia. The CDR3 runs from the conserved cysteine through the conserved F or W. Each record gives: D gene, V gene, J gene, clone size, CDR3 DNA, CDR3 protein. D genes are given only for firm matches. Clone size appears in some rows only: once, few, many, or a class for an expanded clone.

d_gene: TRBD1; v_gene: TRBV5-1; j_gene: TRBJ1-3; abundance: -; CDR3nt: TGCGCCAGCAGGGGGACAGGGGGAAACACCATATATTTT; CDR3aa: CASRGTGGNTIYF
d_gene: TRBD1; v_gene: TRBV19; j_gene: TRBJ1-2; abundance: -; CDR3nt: TGTGCCAGTAGTGCTGAGGTCAGGGGGCGCGATGGCTACACCTTC; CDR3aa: CASSAEVRGRDGYTF
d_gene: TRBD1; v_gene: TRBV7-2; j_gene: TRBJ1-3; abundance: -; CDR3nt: TGTGCCAGCAGCACCCGGACAGGTTTTCTCTCTGGAAACACCATATATTTT; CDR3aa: CASSTRTGFLSGNTIYF
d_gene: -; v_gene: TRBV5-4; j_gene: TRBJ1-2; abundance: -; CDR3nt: TGCGCCAGCAGCGGCAGGGCAGGGCAGACTTCAAACCCCAACTATGGCTACACCTTC; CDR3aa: CASSGRAGQTSNPNYGYTF
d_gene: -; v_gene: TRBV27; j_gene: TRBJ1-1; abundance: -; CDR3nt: TGTGCCAGCACAAAAGATTGGGGGGGGACTGAAGCTTTCTTT; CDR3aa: CASTKDWGGTEAFF
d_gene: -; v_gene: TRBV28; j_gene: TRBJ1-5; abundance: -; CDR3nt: TGTGCCAGCAGTCTGACAAGCAGGGAACCCCAGCATTTT; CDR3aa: CASSLTSREPQHF
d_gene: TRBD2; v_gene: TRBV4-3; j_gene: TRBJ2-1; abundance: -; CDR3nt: TGCGCCAGCAGCCAACTAAGCGGGAGCAAGGGCAATGAGCAGTTCTTC; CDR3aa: CASSQLSGSKGNEQFF
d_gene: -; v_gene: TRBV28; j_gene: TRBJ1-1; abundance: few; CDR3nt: TGTGCCAGCAGTTTTCTGTTGGGAGCTTTCTTT; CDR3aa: CASSFLLGAFF
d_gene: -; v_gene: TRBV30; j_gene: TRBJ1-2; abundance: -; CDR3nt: TGTGCCTGGACTCGGACCGGGACAACGTATGGCTACACCTTC; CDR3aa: CAWTRTGTTYGYTF
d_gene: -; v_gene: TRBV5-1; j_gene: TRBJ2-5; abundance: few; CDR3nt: TGCGCCAGCAGCTGGGCCCAAGAGACCCAGTACTTC; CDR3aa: CASSWAQETQYF
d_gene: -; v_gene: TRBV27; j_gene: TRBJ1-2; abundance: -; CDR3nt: TGTGCCAGCAGTTCGACAGGACATGGCTACACCTTC; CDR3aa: CASSSTGHGYTF
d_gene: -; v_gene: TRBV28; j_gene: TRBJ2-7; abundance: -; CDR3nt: TGTGCCAGCAGTTCCCCCAGGATCGCCTACGAGCAGTACTTC; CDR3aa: CASSSPRIAYEQYF
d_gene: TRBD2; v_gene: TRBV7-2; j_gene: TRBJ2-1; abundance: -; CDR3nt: TGTGCCAGCGGGGGGGCCTACAATGAGCAGTTCTTC; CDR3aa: CASGGAYNEQFF
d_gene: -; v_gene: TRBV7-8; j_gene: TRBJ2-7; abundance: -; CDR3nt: TGTGCCAGCAGCCTACCGTGGCAGGGTTTCAACGAGCAGTACTTC; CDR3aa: CASSLPWQGFNEQYF
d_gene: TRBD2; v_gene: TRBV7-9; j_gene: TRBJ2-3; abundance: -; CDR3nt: TGTGCCAGCAGCTTAGGATTGTTGGGGGCTAGCGGGAGCGCAGATACGCAGTATTTT; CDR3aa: CASSLGLLGASGSADTQYF
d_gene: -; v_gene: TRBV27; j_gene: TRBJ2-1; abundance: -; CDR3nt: TGTGCCAGCAGTTTGATGGACAGCTACAATGAGCAGTTCTTC; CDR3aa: CASSLMDSYNEQFF
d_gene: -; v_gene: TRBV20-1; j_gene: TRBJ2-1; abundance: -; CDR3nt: TGCAGTTACTCCTTTTACAATGAGCAGTTCTTC; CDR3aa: CSYSFYNEQFF
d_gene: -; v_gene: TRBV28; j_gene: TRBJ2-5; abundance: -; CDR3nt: TGTGCCAGCCAGAGGCTCGGTGGAGTAGCGTTCAAAGAGACCCAGTACTTC; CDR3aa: CASQRLGGVAFKETQYF
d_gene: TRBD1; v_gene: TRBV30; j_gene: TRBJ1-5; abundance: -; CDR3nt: TGTGCCTGGGCGAGGGACAGGGGTAGCAATCAGCCCCAGCATTTT; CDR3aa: CAWARDRGSNQPQHF
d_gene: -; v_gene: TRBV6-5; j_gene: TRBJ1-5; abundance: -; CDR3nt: TGTGCCAGCAGTTACCTCAGTACTAATCAGCCCCAGCATTTT; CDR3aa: CASSYLSTNQPQHF
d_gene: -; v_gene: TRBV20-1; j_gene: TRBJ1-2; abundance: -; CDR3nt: TGCAGTGCTAGAGCCAATGGCTACACCTTC; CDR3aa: CSARANGYTF
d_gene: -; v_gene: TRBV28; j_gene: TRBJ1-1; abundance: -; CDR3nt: TGTGCCAGCAGTTTAAGTAGCACTGAAGCTTTCTTT; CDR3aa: CASSLSSTEAFF
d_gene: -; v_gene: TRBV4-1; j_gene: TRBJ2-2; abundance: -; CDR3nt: TGCGCCAGCAGCCAAGATATCGGCAGGGGAAACACCGGGGAGCTGTTTTTT; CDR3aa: CASSQDIGRGNTGELFF
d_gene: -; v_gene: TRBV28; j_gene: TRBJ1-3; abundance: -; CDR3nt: TGTGCCAGCAGTACCCCAGGCTCTGGAAACACCATATATTTT; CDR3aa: CASSTPGSGNTIYF
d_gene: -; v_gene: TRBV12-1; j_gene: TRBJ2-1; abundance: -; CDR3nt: TGTGCCAGCAGCTTGCGCCGGACAGGGAGCTCCTACAATGAGCAGTTCTTC; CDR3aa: CASSLRRTGSSYNEQFF
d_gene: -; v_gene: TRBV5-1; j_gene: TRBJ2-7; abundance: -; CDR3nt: TGCGCCAGCAGCGCCTCTAGTTCTGGCTACGAGCAGTACTTC; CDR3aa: CASSASSSGYEQYF
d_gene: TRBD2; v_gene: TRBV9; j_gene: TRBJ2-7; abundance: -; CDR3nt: TGTGCCAGCAGCCCAGAACTAGCGGGAGCGGTGGAGCAGTACTTC; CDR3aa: CASSPELAGAVEQYF
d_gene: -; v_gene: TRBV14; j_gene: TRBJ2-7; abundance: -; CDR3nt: TGTGCCAGCAGCCAAGAGAGCAGAAGCTACGAGCAGTACTTC; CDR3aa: CASSQESRSYEQYF
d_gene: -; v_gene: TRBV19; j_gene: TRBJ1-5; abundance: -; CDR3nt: TGTGCCAGTACCACGGGAGGGGGGTCGGGCAATCAGCCCCAGCATTTT; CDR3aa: CASTTGGGSGNQPQHF
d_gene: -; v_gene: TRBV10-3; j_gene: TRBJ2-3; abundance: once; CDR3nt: TGTGCCATCAGTGAGTCAGGAGGGACCGGGGATACGCAGTATTTT; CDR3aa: CAISESGGTGDTQYF
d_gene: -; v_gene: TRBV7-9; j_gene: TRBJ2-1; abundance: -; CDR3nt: TGTGCCAGCAGCCCCCGCATGGCGCAGTTCTTC; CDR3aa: CASSPRMAQFF
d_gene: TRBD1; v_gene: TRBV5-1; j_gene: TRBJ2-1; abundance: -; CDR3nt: TGCGCCAGCAGCCTGAGACAGGGCCTGACCGATGAGCAGTTCTTC; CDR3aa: CASSLRQGLTDEQFF
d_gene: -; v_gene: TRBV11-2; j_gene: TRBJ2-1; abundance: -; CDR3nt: TGTGCCAGCAGCTTAAGGGGGCGGGAGACAGTCTACAATGAGCAGTTCTTC; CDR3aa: CASSLRGRETVYNEQFF